This T cell receptor beta chain was retrieved from a study of CD8+ T cells in alopecia areata. Study results and limitations: Clonality exceeded that of normal scalp in lesional scalp, most notably in alopecia totalis/universalis. Possibly as an HLA-related effect, TCR sharing across patients appeared less clear than in mice. Sequencing of scalp samples also includes resident alphabeta T cells from normal skin.

In each case, RNA was isolated and then reverse transcribed into cDNA as the sequencing template. Clones were read by immunoSEQ multiplex PCR, and TCRdb kept only the in-frame ones, dropping some. The sample includes about 150,000 clones, approximately 60% of them seen just once. A note on this clone: Its antigen is not identified.

In germline, CDR1 is SGHRS, CDR2 YFSETQ. The CDR3 contains 15 residues. V shed 5 bases and J 4 bases; nucleotides not matched to a gene: 5. PBMCs were stained for CD3, CD4 and CD8, and CD4+ and CD8+ T cells were sorted. The clonotype originates from a human donor in good health. This chain connects TRBV5-1 to TRBJ2-3; 12 bases match TRBD2. Sequenced input: CD8+ T cells sorted from blood. The CDR3, as DNA: TGCGCCAGCAGACTGACTAGCGGGAGAGCAGATACGCAGTATTTT. It translates to CASRLTSGRADTQYF.